Listed below are T cell receptor beta chains from one sample, sequenced in a study of response to subunit inactivated influenza vaccine. Each CDR3 protein gets one entry after TCRdb re-called the RT-PCR reads with MiXCR. The top ten clones hold roughly 10% of a sample with roughly 290,000 distinct CDR3 sequences, about a fifth of them seen once. The sequences come from PBMCs from blood, collected about 19 months after vaccination. The receptors originated from a man aged 50 to 69 who received an inactivated influenza vaccine. Both conserved end residues are part of each CDR3. The order of the fields is D gene, V gene, clone size, J gene, CDR3 protein, CDR3 DNA. A D gene is named only where the DNA matches it firmly. Clone size appears in some rows only: once, few, many, or a class for an expanded clone.

>-|TRBV20-1|-|TRBJ2-3
CSARDRRVGGPRTDTQYF
TGCAGTGCTAGAGATCGTCGGGTGGGGGGGCCGCGCACAGATACGCAGTATTTT
>-|TRBV12-3/TRBV12-4|-|TRBJ1-1
CASSLGGMAEAFF
TGTGCCAGCAGTTTGGGGGGAATGGCTGAAGCTTTCTTT
>-|TRBV12-3/TRBV12-4|-|TRBJ1-5
CASSLVWTGQPQHF
TGTGCCAGCAGTTTAGTTTGGACCGGTCAGCCCCAGCATTTT
>TRBD2|TRBV13|few|TRBJ2-7
CASSLGRGRLYEQYF
TGTGCCAGCAGCTTAGGCCGCGGGAGGCTGTACGAGCAGTACTTC
>TRBD2|TRBV9|few|TRBJ2-7
CASSNGLAGGDEQYF
TGTGCCAGCAGCAACGGACTAGCGGGAGGTGACGAGCAGTACTTC
>-|TRBV11-2|few|TRBJ1-2
CASSFPPGAETF
TGTGCCAGCAGCTTCCCCCCAGGGGCGGAAACCTTC
>-|TRBV20-1|-|TRBJ1-5
CSARDSGRGSNQPQHF
TGCAGTGCTAGAGATTCGGGGCGCGGGTCAAATCAGCCCCAGCATTTT
>-|TRBV7-9|many|TRBJ1-4
CASSWRTASTNEKLFF
TGTGCCAGCAGCTGGAGGACAGCCTCAACTAATGAAAAACTGTTTTTT
>TRBD1|TRBV20-1|many|TRBJ1-1
CSARRTGGLAEAFF
TGCAGTGCTAGAAGGACAGGGGGCTTAGCTGAAGCTTTCTTT
>-|TRBV29-1|many|TRBJ1-1
CSVAVGENAEAFF
TGCAGCGTTGCAGTGGGGGAAAACGCTGAAGCTTTCTTT
>-|TRBV4-1|few|TRBJ1-2
CASSPAGRNYGYTF
TGCGCCAGCAGCCCTGCCGGGAGGAACTATGGCTACACCTTC
>-|TRBV6-2/TRBV6-3|-|TRBJ2-3
CASSSKTTQYF
TGTGCCAGCAGTTCGAAAACTACGCAGTATTTT
>-|TRBV12-3/TRBV12-4|few|TRBJ2-5
CASSLNSVQETQYF
TGTGCCAGCAGTTTAAATAGCGTACAAGAGACCCAGTACTTC
>-|TRBV5-5|-|TRBJ2-7
CASSFLVRANYEQYF
TGTGCCAGCAGCTTTTTGGTTCGGGCAAATTACGAGCAGTACTTC
>-|TRBV2|few|TRBJ1-2
CASSETRLGGYGYTF
TGTGCCAGCAGTGAAACCCGACTCGGGGGCTATGGCTACACCTTC
>TRBD1|TRBV12-3/TRBV12-4|few|TRBJ1-1
CASSLGQGGMNTEAFF
TGTGCCAGCAGTCTGGGACAGGGCGGGATGAACACTGAAGCTTTCTTT
>-|TRBV7-9|-|TRBJ1-5
CASSWGTNQPQHF
TGTGCCAGCAGTTGGGGGACGAATCAGCCCCAGCATTTT
>-|TRBV19|few|TRBJ1-1
CASSTPFSGTGDGQQAFF
TGTGCCAGTAGTACACCTTTCAGCGGGACCGGGGATGGGCAACAGGCTTTCTTT
>-|TRBV20-1|many|TRBJ1-1
CSARRTPYEAFF
TGCAGTGCTAGAAGAACTCCTTATGAAGCTTTCTTT
>-|TRBV6-2/TRBV6-3|-|TRBJ1-5
CASSYSRGVGDNQPQHF
TGTGCCAGCAGTTACTCGAGAGGGGTAGGTGACAATCAGCCCCAGCATTTT
>-|TRBV18|-|TRBJ2-2
CASSPPFAGELFF
TGTGCCAGCTCACCTCCATTCGCCGGGGAGCTGTTTTTT
>-|TRBV12-3/TRBV12-4|many|TRBJ1-6
CASSPDRPGPLHF
TGTGCCAGCAGCCCGGACAGACCCGGGCCCCTCCACTTT
>TRBD1|TRBV7-8|-|TRBJ1-4
CASSATGYEKLFF
TGTGCCAGCAGCGCGACAGGGTATGAAAAACTGTTTTTT
>-|TRBV28|-|TRBJ2-7
CASSLGLRWGEGWIGQYF
TGTGCCAGCAGTTTAGGGCTCAGGTGGGGCGAGGGATGGATCGGGCAGTACTTC
>-|TRBV5-1|-|TRBJ1-1
CASSQGHGLNTEAFF
TGCGCCAGCAGCCAGGGACACGGGTTGAACACTGAAGCTTTCTTT
>-|TRBV15|-|TRBJ2-5
CATRQPGETQYF
TGTGCCACCCGACAGCCCGGAGAGACTCAGTACTTC
>-|TRBV4-3|-|TRBJ1-2
CASSQDLGRDSRYGYTF
TGCGCCAGCAGCCAAGATCTGGGGCGGGACTCGCGGTATGGCTACACCTTC
>TRBD2|TRBV20-1|-|TRBJ2-5
CSAEWREGGETQYF
TGCAGTGCTGAGTGGCGGGAGGGCGGCGAGACCCAGTACTTC
>TRBD1|TRBV6-2/TRBV6-3|-|TRBJ1-5
CASNDRENQPQHF
TGTGCCAGCAACGACAGGGAGAATCAGCCCCAGCATTTT
>-|TRBV20-1|few|TRBJ2-7
CSALRGWEQYF
TGCAGTGCATTACGAGGGTGGGAGCAGTACTTC
>-|TRBV12-3/TRBV12-4|-|TRBJ2-7
CASSPDTVTYEQYF
TGTGCCAGCAGTCCGGACACCGTTACCTACGAGCAGTACTTC
>-|TRBV15|few|TRBJ1-6
CATSRDPTGNSPLHF
TGTGCCACCAGCAGAGACCCCACGGGGAATTCACCCCTCCACTTT
>-|TRBV11-2|-|TRBJ2-2
CASSFLDGELFF
TGTGCCAGCAGCTTCTTGGACGGGGAGCTGTTTTTT
>-|TRBV20-1|-|TRBJ1-1
CSASPGANTEAFF
TGCAGTGCTAGCCCGGGGGCGAACACTGAAGCTTTCTTT
>-|TRBV7-2|few|TRBJ2-4
CASSLARDKNIQYF
TGTGCCAGCAGCTTAGCCAGGGACAAAAACATTCAGTACTTC
>-|TRBV29-1|-|TRBJ1-1
CSVKNMNTEAFF
TGCAGCGTGAAAAACATGAACACTGAAGCTTTCTTT
>TRBD1|TRBV7-9|-|TRBJ1-1
CASSSGTGTEALF
TGTGCCAGCAGCTCAGGGACAGGAACTGAAGCTTTATTT
>TRBD2|TRBV19|-|TRBJ2-1
CASKGLAGADEQFF
TGTGCCAGTAAAGGACTAGCGGGAGCAGATGAGCAGTTCTTC
>-|TRBV12-3/TRBV12-4|-|TRBJ1-5
CASSLSPGQPQHF
TGTGCCAGCAGTTTGAGTCCTGGGCAGCCCCAGCATTTT
>TRBD2|TRBV5-1|few|TRBJ2-1
CASSPGLAGVGQFF
TGCGCCAGCAGTCCGGGACTAGCGGGAGTCGGGCAGTTCTTC
>TRBD1|TRBV4-1|few|TRBJ2-1
CASSHRGQGFHEQFF
TGCGCCAGCAGCCATCGGGGACAGGGGTTCCATGAGCAGTTCTTC
>-|TRBV21-1|-|TRBJ2-7
CASSETDSYEQYF
TGTGCCAGCAGCGAGACAGACTCCTACGAGCAGTACTTC
>TRBD1|TRBV7-2|few|TRBJ2-1
CASSPQGAQNEQFF
TGTGCCAGCAGCCCACAGGGGGCGCAGAATGAGCAGTTCTTC
>-|TRBV20-1|few|TRBJ2-5
CSARFPPTQETQYF
TGCAGTGCTAGGTTTCCTCCCACACAAGAGACCCAGTACTTC
>TRBD1|TRBV9|-|TRBJ2-2
CASSEGQVANTGKLFF
TGTGCCAGCAGCGAGGGACAGGTTGCGAACACCGGGAAGCTGTTTTTT
>-|TRBV28|-|TRBJ2-5
CASTNGGQETQYF
TGTGCCAGCACTAACGGGGGACAAGAGACCCAGTACTTC
>-|TRBV4-3|few|TRBJ1-6
CASSPQAGQNSPLHF
TGCGCCAGCAGCCCGCAGGCGGGTCAGAATTCACCCCTCCACTTT
>TRBD1|TRBV29-1|many|TRBJ1-1
CSVEPSGTGSNTEAFF
TGCAGCGTTGAGCCTTCAGGGACAGGGAGTAACACTGAAGCTTTCTTT
>TRBD2|TRBV5-4|-|TRBJ2-5
CASSPGPGGQETQYF
TGTGCCAGCAGCCCGGGACCCGGGGGGCAAGAGACCCAGTACTTC
>-|TRBV6-5|few|TRBJ1-1
CASRGMNTEAFF
TGTGCCAGTAGGGGCATGAACACTGAAGCTTTCTTT
>-|TRBV20-1|-|TRBJ2-7
CSARGSVEQYF
TGCAGTGCTAGGGGATCCGTGGAGCAGTACTTC
>TRBD1|TRBV5-4|many|TRBJ1-1
CASSPGQATYTEAFF
TGTGCCAGCAGCCCCGGACAGGCGACGTACACTGAAGCTTTCTTT
>TRBD1|TRBV5-1|-|TRBJ1-5
CASREGTGIDQPQHF
TGCGCCAGCAGGGAAGGGACAGGGATAGATCAGCCCCAGCATTTT
>-|TRBV7-6|-|TRBJ2-5
CASSLEGNQETQYF
TGTGCCAGCAGCTTAGAAGGCAACCAAGAGACCCAGTACTTC
>-|TRBV4-3|few|TRBJ2-2
CASSQARFPGVGTGELFF
TGCGCCAGCAGCCAGGCAAGATTTCCAGGGGTTGGGACCGGGGAGCTGTTTTTT
>-|TRBV6-5|once|TRBJ2-7
CASSYATVGYEQYF
TGTGCCAGCAGTTACGCTACGGTTGGCTACGAGCAGTACTTC
>-|TRBV6-1|many|TRBJ1-2
CASSKQDTNYGYGYTF
TGTGCCAGCAGTAAACAGGACACGAACTATGGCTATGGCTACACCTTC
>-|TRBV6-2/TRBV6-3|-|TRBJ2-7
CASSYSPFYEQYF
TGTGCCAGCAGTTACTCTCCATTCTACGAGCAGTACTTC
>-|TRBV3-1|many|TRBJ1-6
CASSQVMSGSSYNSPLHF
TGTGCCAGCAGCCAAGTTATGTCAGGGAGCTCCTATAATTCACCCCTCCACTTT